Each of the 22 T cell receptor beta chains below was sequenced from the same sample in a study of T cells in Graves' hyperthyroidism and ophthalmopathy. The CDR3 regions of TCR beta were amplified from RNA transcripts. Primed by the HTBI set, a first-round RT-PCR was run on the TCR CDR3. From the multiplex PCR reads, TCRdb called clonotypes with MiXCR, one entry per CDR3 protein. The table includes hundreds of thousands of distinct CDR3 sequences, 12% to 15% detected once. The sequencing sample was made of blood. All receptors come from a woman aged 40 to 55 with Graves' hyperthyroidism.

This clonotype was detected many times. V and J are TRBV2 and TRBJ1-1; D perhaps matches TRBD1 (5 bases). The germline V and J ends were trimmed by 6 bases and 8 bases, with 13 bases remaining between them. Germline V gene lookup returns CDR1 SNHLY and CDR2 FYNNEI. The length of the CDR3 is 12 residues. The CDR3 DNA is TGTGCCAGCAGGGCGGCAGGGAGCGAAGCTTTCTTT. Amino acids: CASRAAGSEAFF.

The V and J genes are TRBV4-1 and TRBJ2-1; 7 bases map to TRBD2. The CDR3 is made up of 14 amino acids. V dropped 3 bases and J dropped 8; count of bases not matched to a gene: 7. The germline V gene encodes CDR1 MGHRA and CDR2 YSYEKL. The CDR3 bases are TGCGCCAGCAGCCAGCCGGGGGGAGGAGATGAGCAGTTCTTC. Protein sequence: CASSQPGGGDEQFF.

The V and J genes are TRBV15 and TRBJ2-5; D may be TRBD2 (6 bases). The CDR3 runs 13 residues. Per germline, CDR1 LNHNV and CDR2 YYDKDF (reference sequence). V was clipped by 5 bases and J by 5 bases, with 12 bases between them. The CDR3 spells CATSPTAGETQYF. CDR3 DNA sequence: TGTGCCACCAGCCCCACCGCGGGGGAGACCCAGTACTTC.

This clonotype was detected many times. The CDR3 DNA follows: TGTGCCAGCAGCCTAGGGACTACCCCGAATGAGCAGTTCTTC. Encoded protein: CASSLGTTPNEQFF. The V gene is TRBV7-6, the J gene TRBJ2-1; 7 bases are a match to TRBD2. This CDR3 is built from 14 residues. After removal of 5 bases from V and 7 bases from J, the junction contained 8 bases not matched to a gene. Germline values: CDR1 SGHVS, CDR2 FNYEAQ. The full variable domain, rest sourced from reference TRBV7-6 and TRBJ2-1, is GAGVSQSPRYKVTKRGQDVALRCDPISGHVSLYWYRQALGQGPEFLTYFNYEAQQDKSGLPNDRFSAERPEGSISTLTIQRTEQRDSAMYRCASSLGTTPNEQFFGPGTRLTVL.

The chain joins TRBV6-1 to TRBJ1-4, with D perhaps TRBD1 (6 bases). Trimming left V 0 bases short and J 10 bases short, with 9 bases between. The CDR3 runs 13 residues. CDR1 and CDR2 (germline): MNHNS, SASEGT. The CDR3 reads CASSEAGGGKLFF. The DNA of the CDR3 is TGTGCCAGCAGTGAAGCGGGAGGGGGAAAACTGTTTTTT.

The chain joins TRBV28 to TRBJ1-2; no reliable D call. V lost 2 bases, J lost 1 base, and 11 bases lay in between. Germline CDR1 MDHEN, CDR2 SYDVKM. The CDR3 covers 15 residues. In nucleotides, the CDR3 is TGTGCCAGCAGTTTACCGACAAGTAGTAACTATGGCTACACCTTC. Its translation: CASSLPTSSNYGYTF.

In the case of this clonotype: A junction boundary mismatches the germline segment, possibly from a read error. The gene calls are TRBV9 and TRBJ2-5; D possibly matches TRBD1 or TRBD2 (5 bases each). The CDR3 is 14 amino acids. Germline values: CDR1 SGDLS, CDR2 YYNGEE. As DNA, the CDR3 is TGTGCCAGCAGCGTAGTCGACTCTCCGGGGACCCGGTACTTC. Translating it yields CASSVVDSPGTRYF.

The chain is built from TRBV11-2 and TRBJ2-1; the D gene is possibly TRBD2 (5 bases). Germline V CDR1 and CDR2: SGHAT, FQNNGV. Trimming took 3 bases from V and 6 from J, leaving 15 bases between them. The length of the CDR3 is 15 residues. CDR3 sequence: CASSLSGKLSNEQFF. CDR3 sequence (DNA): TGTGCCAGCAGCTTGTCGGGGAAGCTTAGCAATGAGCAGTTCTTC.

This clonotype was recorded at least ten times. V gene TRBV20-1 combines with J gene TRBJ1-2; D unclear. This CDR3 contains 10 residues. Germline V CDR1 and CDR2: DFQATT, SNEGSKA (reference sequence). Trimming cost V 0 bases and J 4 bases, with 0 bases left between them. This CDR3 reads CSARDYGYTF. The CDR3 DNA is TGCAGTGCTAGAGACTATGGCTACACCTTC.

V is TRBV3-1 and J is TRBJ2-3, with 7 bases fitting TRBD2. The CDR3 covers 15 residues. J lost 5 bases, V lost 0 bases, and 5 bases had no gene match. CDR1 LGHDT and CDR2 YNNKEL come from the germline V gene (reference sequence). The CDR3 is CASSQDAGVLDTQYF. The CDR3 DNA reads TGTGCCAGCAGCCAAGATGCGGGAGTACTAGATACGCAGTATTTT.

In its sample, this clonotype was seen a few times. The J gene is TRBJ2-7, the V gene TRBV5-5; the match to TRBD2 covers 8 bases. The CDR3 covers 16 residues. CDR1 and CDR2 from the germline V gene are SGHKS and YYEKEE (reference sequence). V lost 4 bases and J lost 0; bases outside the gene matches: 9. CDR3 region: CASSPGVSGASYEQYF. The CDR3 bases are TGTGCCAGCAGCCCCGGGGTTAGCGGGGCCTCCTACGAGCAGTACTTC.

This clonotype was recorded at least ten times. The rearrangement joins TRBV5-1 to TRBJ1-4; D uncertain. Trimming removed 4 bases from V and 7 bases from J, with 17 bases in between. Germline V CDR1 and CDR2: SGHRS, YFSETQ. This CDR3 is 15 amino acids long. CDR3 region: CASSTDGQWGEKLFF. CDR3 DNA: TGCGCCAGCAGCACGGACGGCCAGTGGGGTGAAAAACTGTTTTTT.

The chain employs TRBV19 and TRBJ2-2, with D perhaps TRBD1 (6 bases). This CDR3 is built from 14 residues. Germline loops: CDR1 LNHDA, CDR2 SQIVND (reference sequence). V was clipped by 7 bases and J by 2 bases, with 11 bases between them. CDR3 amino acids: CASIYRENTGELFF. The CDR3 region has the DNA TGTGCCAGTATTTACAGGGAAAACACCGGGGAGCTGTTTTTT. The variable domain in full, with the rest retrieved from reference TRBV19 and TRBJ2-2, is DGGITQSPKYLFRKEGQNVTLSCEQNLNHDAMYWYRQDPGQGLRLIYYSQIVNDFQKGDIAEGYSVSREKKESFPLTVTSAQKNPTAFYLCASIYRENTGELFFGEGSRLTVL.

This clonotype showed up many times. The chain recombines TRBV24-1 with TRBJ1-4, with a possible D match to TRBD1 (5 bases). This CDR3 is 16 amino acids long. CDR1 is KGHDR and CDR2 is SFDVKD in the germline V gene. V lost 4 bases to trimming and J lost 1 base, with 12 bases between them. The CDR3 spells CATSDPGEGTNEKLFF. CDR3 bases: TGTGCCACCAGTGACCCGGGGGAGGGAACTAATGAAAAACTGTTTTTT.

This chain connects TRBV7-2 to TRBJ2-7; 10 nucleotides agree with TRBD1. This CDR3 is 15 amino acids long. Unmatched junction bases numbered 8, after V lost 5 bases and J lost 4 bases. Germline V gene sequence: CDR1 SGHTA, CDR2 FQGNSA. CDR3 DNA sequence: TGTGCCAGCAGCCCGACAGGGGGCGTTAGGTACGAGCAGTACTTC. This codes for CASSPTGGVRYEQYF.

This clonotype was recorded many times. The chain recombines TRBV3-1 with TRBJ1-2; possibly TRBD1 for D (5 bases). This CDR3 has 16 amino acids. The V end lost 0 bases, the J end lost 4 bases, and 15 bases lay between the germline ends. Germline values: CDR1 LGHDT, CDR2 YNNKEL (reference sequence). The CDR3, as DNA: TGTGCCAGCAGCCAAGACTCAGGGTCTCTGGGCTATGGCTACACCTTC. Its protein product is CASSQDSGSLGYGYTF.

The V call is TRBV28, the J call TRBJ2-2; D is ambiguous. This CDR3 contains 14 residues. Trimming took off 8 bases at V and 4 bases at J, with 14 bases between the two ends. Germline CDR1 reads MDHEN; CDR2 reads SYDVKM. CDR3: CASRFGRSTGELFF. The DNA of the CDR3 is TGTGCCAGCCGATTCGGTAGGAGCACCGGGGAGCTGTTTTTT.

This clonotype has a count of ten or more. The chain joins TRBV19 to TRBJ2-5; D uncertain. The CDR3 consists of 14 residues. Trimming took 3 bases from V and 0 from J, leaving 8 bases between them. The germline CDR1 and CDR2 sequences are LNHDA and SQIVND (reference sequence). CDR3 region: CASSIGPNQETQYF. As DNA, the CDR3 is TGTGCCAGTAGTATCGGACCTAACCAAGAGACCCAGTACTTC.

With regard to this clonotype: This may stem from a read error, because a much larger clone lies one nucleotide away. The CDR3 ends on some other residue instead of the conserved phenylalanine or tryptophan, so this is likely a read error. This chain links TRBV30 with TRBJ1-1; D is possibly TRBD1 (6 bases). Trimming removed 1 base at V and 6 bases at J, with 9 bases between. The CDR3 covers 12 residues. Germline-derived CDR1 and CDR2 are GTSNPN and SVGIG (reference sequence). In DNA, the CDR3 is TGTGCCTGGAGTGGGCCAGGGGCTGAAGCTTTCTTA. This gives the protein CAWSGPGAEAFL.

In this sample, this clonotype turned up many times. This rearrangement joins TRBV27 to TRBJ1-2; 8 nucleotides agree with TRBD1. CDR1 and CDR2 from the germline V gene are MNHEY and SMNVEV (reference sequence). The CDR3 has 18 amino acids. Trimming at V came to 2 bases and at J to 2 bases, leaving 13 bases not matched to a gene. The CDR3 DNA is TGTGCCAGCAGTTTAACCCTGGGGACAGGAGGAAGGAACTATGGCTACACCTTC. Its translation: CASSLTLGTGGRNYGYTF.

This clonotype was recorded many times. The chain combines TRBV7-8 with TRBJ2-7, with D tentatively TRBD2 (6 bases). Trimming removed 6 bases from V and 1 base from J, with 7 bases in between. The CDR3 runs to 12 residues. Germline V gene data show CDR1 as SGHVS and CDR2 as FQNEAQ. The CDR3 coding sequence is TGTGCCAGCAGGGGACTGTCCTACGAGCAGTACTTC. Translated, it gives CASRGLSYEQYF.

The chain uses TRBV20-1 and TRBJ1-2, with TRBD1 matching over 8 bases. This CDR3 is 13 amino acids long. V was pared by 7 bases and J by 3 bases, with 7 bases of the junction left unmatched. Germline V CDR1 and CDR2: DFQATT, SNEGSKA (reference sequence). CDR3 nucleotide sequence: TGCAGTGTTAAGACAGGGGCGGACTATGGCTACACCTTC. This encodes CSVKTGADYGYTF.